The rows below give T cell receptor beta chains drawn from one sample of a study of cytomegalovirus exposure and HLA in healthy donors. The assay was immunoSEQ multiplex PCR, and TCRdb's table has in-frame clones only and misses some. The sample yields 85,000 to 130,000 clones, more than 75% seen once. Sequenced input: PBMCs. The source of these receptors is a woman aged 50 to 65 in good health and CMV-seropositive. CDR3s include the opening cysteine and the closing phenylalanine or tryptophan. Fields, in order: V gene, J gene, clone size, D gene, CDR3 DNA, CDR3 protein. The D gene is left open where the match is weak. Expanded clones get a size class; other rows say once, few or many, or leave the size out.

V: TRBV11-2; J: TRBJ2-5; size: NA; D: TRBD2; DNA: TGTGCCAGCAGCTTAGTGCCTAGCGGGGCGACGGGAGAGACCCAGTACTTC; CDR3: CASSLVPSGATGETQYF
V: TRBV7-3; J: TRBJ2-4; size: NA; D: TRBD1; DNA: TGTGCCAGCAGCCTAGAGACAGGGGGCGGAGGACTAGCCAAAAACATTCAGTACTTC; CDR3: CASSLETGGGGLAKNIQYF
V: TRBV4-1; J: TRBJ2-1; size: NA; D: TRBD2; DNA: TGCGCCAGCAGCGGAGCGGGAGGCGTTTCCTACAATGAGCAGTTCTTC; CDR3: CASSGAGGVSYNEQFF
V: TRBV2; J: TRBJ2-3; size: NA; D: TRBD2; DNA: TGTGCCAGTATGCCGACTAGCGTCACAGATACGCAGTATTTT; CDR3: CASMPTSVTDTQYF
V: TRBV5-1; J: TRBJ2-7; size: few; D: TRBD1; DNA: TGCGCCAGCAGCTTGAGGACAGGGGGAGACGAGCAGTACTTC; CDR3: CASSLRTGGDEQYF
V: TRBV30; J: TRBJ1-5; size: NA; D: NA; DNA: TGTGCCTGGAGTGTACAGGGCGGCAATCAGCCCCAGCATTTT; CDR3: CAWSVQGGNQPQHF
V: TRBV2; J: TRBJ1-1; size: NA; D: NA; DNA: TGTGCCAGCGTGGGAGTGGTGGGCACTGAAGCTTTCTTT; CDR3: CASVGVVGTEAFF
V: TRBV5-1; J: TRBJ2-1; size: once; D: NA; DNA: TGCGCCAGCAGGGAGTCGATCTCCTACAATGAGCAGTTCTTC; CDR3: CASRESISYNEQFF
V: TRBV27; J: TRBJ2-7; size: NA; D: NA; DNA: TGTGCCAGCTCGCCCGGGACAACTTCCTACGAGCAGTACTTC; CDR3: CASSPGTTSYEQYF
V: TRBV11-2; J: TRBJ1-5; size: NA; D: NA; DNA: TGTGCCAGCAGCTTAGGGTCAGTTAATCAGCCCCAGCATTTT; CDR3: CASSLGSVNQPQHF
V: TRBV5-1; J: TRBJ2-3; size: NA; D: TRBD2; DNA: TGCGCCAGCAGCTTAGCGGGGGGGAAAGTAGATACGCAGTATTTT; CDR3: CASSLAGGKVDTQYF
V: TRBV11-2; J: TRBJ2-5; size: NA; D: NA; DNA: TGTGCCAGCAGCTTAGGTCAGGGGAGTATGGAGACCCAGTACTTC; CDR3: CASSLGQGSMETQYF
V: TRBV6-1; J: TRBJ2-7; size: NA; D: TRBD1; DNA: TGTGCCAGCAGTGAGGTTGGGGACAGCCTAACGTCCGGGACCTACGAGCAGTACTTC; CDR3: CASSEVGDSLTSGTYEQYF
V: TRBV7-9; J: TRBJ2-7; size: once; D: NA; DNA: TGTGCCAGCAGCCCCCGGAGAGTTTACGAGCAGTACTTC; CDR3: CASSPRRVYEQYF
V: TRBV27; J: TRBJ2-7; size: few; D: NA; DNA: TGTGCCAGCAGTCCTGGAGGGCCTCTTTACGAGCAGTACTTC; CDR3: CASSPGGPLYEQYF